These 20 T cell receptor beta chains share one sample of origin, sequenced in a study of blood T cell repertoires in COVID-19. Profiled with immunoSEQ multiplex PCR; TCRdb holds only in-frame clones, not every one. The sample includes around 260,000 clones, around four fifths of them seen just once. The sample was peripheral blood. These TCRs come from a man aged 55 to 69 who had recovered from COVID-19.

The J gene is TRBJ2-5, the V gene TRBV6-4; D remains unclear. The CDR3 is 15 amino acids. Trimming removed 2 bases at V and 2 bases at J, with 12 bases between. Germline CDR1 MRHNA, CDR2 SNTAGT. The CDR3 coding sequence is TGTGCCAGCAGTGACGGCGCAGGCCTACAAGAGACCCAGTACTTC. Amino acid sequence: CASSDGAGLQETQYF.

The chain carries TRBV27 and TRBJ1-6, with 8 bases lining up with TRBD1. The CDR3 loop spans 16 amino acids. With V trimmed by 8 bases and J by 9 bases, 15 bases remained unmatched. Germline V gene sequence: CDR1 MNHEY, CDR2 SMNVEV (reference sequence). CDR3 sequence: CASRGTGGPSGSPLHF. CDR3 coding DNA: TGTGCCAGCCGTGGTACAGGGGGTCCTTCAGGTTCACCCCTCCACTTT.

The gene calls are TRBV5-1 and TRBJ2-3; 8 bases agree with TRBD2. J lost 5 bases, V lost 0 bases, and 2 bases had no gene match. Looked up from germline, CDR1 is SGHRS and CDR2 is YFSETQ. The CDR3 has 14 amino acids. CDR3 bases: TGCGCCAGCAGCTTGGCGACTAGCGAAGATACGCAGTATTTT. Translating gives CASSLATSEDTQYF.

The genes are TRBV3-1 (or the pseudogene TRBV3-2) and TRBJ1-1; perhaps TRBD1 as D (5 bases). This CDR3 spans 19 amino acids. The V gene lost 4 bases and the J gene lost 1 base, with 25 bases spanning the gap. Germline V lookup: CDR1 LGHDT, CDR2 YNNKEL (reference sequence). CDR3 amino acids: CASSPQPGYRTTGNTEAFF. CDR3 in DNA: TGTGCCAGCAGCCCCCAACCAGGCTACCGAACCACAGGGAACACTGAAGCTTTCTTT.

The chain carries TRBV18 and TRBJ2-1; 13 positions agree with TRBD2. This CDR3 has 16 residues. Germline assignment: CDR1 KGHSH and CDR2 LQKENI. Trimming took 4 bases from V and 12 from J; bases not matched to a gene: 12. The CDR3 region has the DNA TGTGCCAGCTCACGCCCTCCGGGACTAGCGGGGAGGGGGCAGTTCTTC. Its protein is CASSRPPGLAGRGQFF.

The chain links TRBV6-1 to TRBJ2-1, with no clear D. Per germline, CDR1 MNHNS and CDR2 SASEGT. CDR3 length equals 13 residues. Trimming took 2 bases from V and 12 from J, leaving 14 bases between them. CDR3 nucleotide sequence: TGTGCCAGCAGTGAAACCCCAGAGCGCGGGCAGTTCTTC. Translated, it gives CASSETPERGQFF.

The chain combines TRBV12-3 or TRBV12-4 with TRBJ1-3, with a weak D call TRBD1 (5 bases). V shed 11 bases and J shed 4 bases, with 12 bases lying between them. The CDR3 totals 12 residues. The CDR3 region has the DNA TGTGCCTTCCAGGGCTCGGGAAACACCATATATTTT. It specifies CAFQGSGNTIYF.

This sequence joins TRBV5-1 and TRBJ1-5; D possibly corresponds to TRBD1 (5 bases). Trimming shortened V by 5 bases and J by 6 bases, and 12 bases separated the two germline ends. The CDR3 consists of 13 residues. Germline-derived CDR1 and CDR2 are SGHRS and YFSETQ. The CDR3 bases are TGCGCCAGCAGTCCGGAGGGGACTCAGCCCCAGCATTTT. Encoded protein: CASSPEGTQPQHF.

This clone has only one observation. The chain links TRBV3-1 (or the pseudogene TRBV3-2) to TRBJ2-2; the D is unclear. Trimming cost V 2 bases and J 5 bases, with 6 bases left between them. The length of the CDR3 is 13 residues. Germline CDR1 and CDR2: LGHDT and YNNKEL (reference sequence). The chain's CDR3 is CASSQFETGELFF. DNA for the CDR3: TGTGCCAGCAGCCAATTTGAGACCGGGGAGCTGTTTTTT.

The gene calls are TRBV13 and TRBJ1-1; no clear D. This CDR3 spans 12 amino acids. CDR1 and CDR2 (germline): PRHDT, FYEKMQ (reference sequence). Trimming removed 6 bases at V and 0 bases at J, with 5 bases between. The CDR3 nucleotides read TGTGCCAGCAGACGGTTGAACACTGAAGCTTTCTTT. Translating gives CASRRLNTEAFF.

The rearrangement links TRBV19 to TRBJ2-6, with 8 bases identical to TRBD1. Germline trimming cut 1 base from V and 0 bases from J; bases unmatched to any gene: 11. CDR1 and CDR2 (germline): LNHDA, SQIVND (reference sequence). This CDR3 spans 20 amino acids. In nucleotides, the CDR3 is TGTGCCAGTAGTATAGTGCAGTGGCAGGGGGCCCTCTCTGGGGCCAACGTCCTGACTTTC. The encoded protein is CASSIVQWQGALSGANVLTF.

This CDR3 is CASRLLPSGSGEQYF. The CDR3 coding sequence is TGTGCCAGCAGACTACTGCCTAGCGGGAGTGGAGAGCAGTACTTC. The chain recombines TRBV6-5 with TRBJ2-7; 10 bases align to TRBD2. CDR1 and CDR2 from the germline V gene are MNHEY and SVGAGI. This CDR3 has 15 amino acids. V lost 6 bases to trimming and J lost 7 bases; unmatched junction nucleotides: 12.

The rearrangement uses TRBV5-6 and TRBJ2-1; the D gene is possibly TRBD2 (7 bases). The CDR3 contains 13 residues. In germline, CDR1 is SGHDT, CDR2 YYEEEE. V lost 4 bases to trimming and J lost 8 bases, with 13 bases between them. DNA of the CDR3: TGTGCCAGCAGCAGAACAGGGAGGGATGAGCAGTTCTTC. Translated: CASSRTGRDEQFF.

The V call is TRBV28, the J call TRBJ1-5; 12 nucleotides align to TRBD1. CDR1 is MDHEN and CDR2 is SYDVKM in the germline V gene. V shed 6 bases and J 6 bases; nucleotides not matched to a gene: 9. CDR3 length: 16 amino acids. This CDR3 is CASRVGGQGAVQPQHF. CDR3 nucleotide sequence: TGTGCCAGCAGAGTTGGGGGACAGGGGGCAGTTCAGCCCCAGCATTTT.

CDR3 in DNA: TGTGCCAGCTCACCACAGACGGGACAATCAAAGGCTGGAAACACCATATATTTT. It is translated as CASSPQTGQSKAGNTIYF. This chain joins TRBV18 and TRBJ1-3, with D possibly TRBD1 on 6 matching bases. Germline values: CDR1 KGHSH, CDR2 LQKENI. The CDR3 spans 18 residues. V dropped 1 base and J dropped 2 bases, with 18 bases sitting between them.

This chain joins TRBV2 and TRBJ1-4; the D gene is possibly TRBD1 (5 bases). V shed 5 bases and J shed 8 bases, with 12 bases lying between them. The germline V gene has CDR1 SNHLY and CDR2 FYNNEI. This CDR3 spans 13 amino acids. The CDR3 loop reads CASSFGAGEKLFF. The CDR3 region has the DNA TGTGCCAGCAGTTTTGGGGCAGGCGAAAAACTGTTTTTT.

The V call is TRBV9, the J call TRBJ2-7, with 8 bases fitting TRBD1. The junction had 8 bases not matched to a gene; V was cut back by 3 bases and J by 0 bases. This CDR3 is 16 amino acids long. CDR1 SGDLS and CDR2 YYNGEE come from the germline V gene. Here the CDR3 DNA reads TGTGCCAGCAGCGCCGGACAGGGTGCCGTCTCCTACGAGCAGTACTTC. Its translation: CASSAGQGAVSYEQYF.

V usage is TRBV10-3 and J usage is TRBJ1-2; D unclear. Germline V lookup: CDR1 ENHRY, CDR2 SYGVKD. The CDR3 is made up of 12 amino acids. Deletions cut 7 bases from V and 7 bases from J, with 13 bases between. The CDR3 is CAITEWAGGYTF. CDR3 in DNA: TGTGCCATCACAGAGTGGGCGGGTGGCTACACCTTC.

V and J are TRBV19 and TRBJ1-1; D is unresolved. CDR1 and CDR2 from the germline V gene are LNHDA and SQIVND (reference sequence). With 1 base removed from V and 7 bases from J, the gap between germline ends came to 10 bases. The CDR3 is made up of 13 amino acids. CDR3 nucleotide sequence: TGTGCCAGTAGTATAGTAGCGGCGGGTGAAGCTTTCTTT. Protein product: CASSIVAAGEAFF.

This sequence joins TRBV19 and TRBJ1-2; TRBD1 aligns across 7 bases. V was clipped by 3 bases and J by 4 bases; unmatched bases: 2. The CDR3 totals 13 residues. In germline, CDR1 is LNHDA, CDR2 SQIVND (reference sequence). The CDR3 sequence is CASSIQGGYGYTF. CDR3 nucleotide sequence: TGTGCCAGTAGTATCCAGGGGGGCTATGGCTACACCTTC.